The 2 T cell receptor beta chains given below trace back to one sample, sequenced in a study of brain T cells in children with intractable seizures. Assay used: immunoSEQ multiplex PCR; TCRdb lists only in-frame clones, some missing. The sample contains about 80,000 clones, about 90% of which appear only once. Source: peripheral blood, taken at surgery. These receptors all come from a girl aged 2 to 10 with Rasmussen encephalitis and intractable seizures.

The chain uses TRBV5-4 and TRBJ1-3; D may be TRBD1 (5 bases). V was clipped by 3 bases and J by 0 bases, with 7 bases between them. This CDR3 has 14 residues. CDR1 and CDR2 (germline): SGHNT, YYREEE (reference sequence). Here the CDR3 reads CASSWGISGNTIYF. CDR3 bases: TGTGCCAGCAGCTGGGGGATCTCTGGAAACACCATATATTTT.

This chain connects TRBV29-1 to TRBJ2-3; either TRBD1 or TRBD2 may fit D (5 bases each). In germline, CDR1 is SQVTM, CDR2 ANQGSEA. V lost 3 bases to trimming and J lost 4 bases, with 8 bases between them. The CDR3 spans 12 residues. The DNA for the CDR3 is TGCAGCGTTGACGGGGCCGCAGATACGCAGTATTTT. Amino acids: CSVDGAADTQYF.